This TCR beta chain came from a study of radiation and T cells in renal cell carcinoma. Germline-derived CDR1 and CDR2 are MDHEN and SYDVKM. This CDR3 is built from 15 residues. Trimming shortened V by 5 bases and J by 1 base, and 14 bases separated the two germline ends. Time point described: baseline pretreatment blood. This sample's treatment: 15 Gy SBRT to primary tumor, nephrectomy 4 weeks later. Blood was sampled at baseline, 2 weeks and 4 weeks after SBRT. The patient's renal cell carcinoma had clear cell pathology. Study-level points and caveats: Baseline intratumoral clonotype presence is unknown without pretreatment biopsies.

Some clones are missing from TCRdb's copy, which holds only in-frame ones; the method was immunoSEQ multiplex PCR. Here the sample spans around 140,000 clones, roughly nine tenths being singletons. In the case of this clone: Its target is unknown.

The chain recombines TRBV28 with TRBJ1-1, with a possible D match to TRBD1 (5 bases). The sample in question was blood, obtained from a patient whose treatment included radiotherapy and nephrectomy. This receptor was taken from a woman in her seventies with renal cell carcinoma. The CDR3 DNA reads TGTGCCAGCAGTCCCCCATCCGGGGGGAACACTGAAGCTTTCTTT. It translates to CASSPPSGGNTEAFF.